This T cell receptor beta chain was profiled in a study of spatial heterogeneity in lung cancer. Whole-study results and caveats: Intratumoral expanded alpha and beta TCR counts were found to track tumor mutation counts.

One entry per CDR3 protein, called by TCRdb with MiXCR from the 5' RACE reads. The sample yields about 21,000 distinct CDR3 sequences, under 3.5% seen once. The time point is: sample taken at primary tumor resection. This clonotype was detected ten times or more. Its cognate antigen is unknown. This CDR3 comprises 15 residues. Germline V gene lookup returns CDR1 MGHDK and CDR2 SYGVNS. J gave up 7 bases and V 1 base, and 6 bases lay outside the gene matches. The source of this sequence is a male donor with early-stage non-small cell lung cancer. The source material was lung tumor tissue, sampled at surgery. The rearrangement links TRBV25-1 to TRBJ1-4; 7 nucleotides agree with TRBD1. Here the CDR3 DNA reads TGTGCCAGCAGTGAATCTAGGGGGCGGTCTGAAAAACTGTTTTTT. Translating it yields CASSESRGRSEKLFF.